The clone carrying this TCR beta chain was detected once. Per the authors' pipeline: Estimated nucleated cell counts came from reference gene primer amplification. Measured with immunoSEQ multiplex PCR; TCRdb has only the in-frame clones, and not every one. D and trimming come from the DNA, and the V and J calls and clone size come from that table. In the table there are 150,000 or so clones, about 90% of which are singletons. The data originate from a study of blood T cell repertoires in COVID-19. Overall study context: Both acute and convalescent COVID-19 samples were obtained from the United States, Italy and Spain. Nucleic acid was either cDNA or gDNA, and it came from T cells, B-cell-depleted T cells, or PBMCs.

The material sequenced was peripheral blood. The clonotype comes from a man aged 80 or over with acute or convalescent COVID-19.

The CDR3 loop reads CSASRQGTNYGYTF. The CDR3 DNA is TGCAGTGCTAGTAGACAGGGGACCAACTATGGCTACACCTTC. The V and J genes are TRBV20-1 and TRBJ1-2, with 8 bases aligning to TRBD1. Germline V lookup: CDR1 DFQATT, CDR2 SNEGSKA (reference sequence). With 3 bases clipped from V and 2 bases from J, the junction kept 5 bases outside the gene matches. The CDR3 is made up of 14 amino acids.